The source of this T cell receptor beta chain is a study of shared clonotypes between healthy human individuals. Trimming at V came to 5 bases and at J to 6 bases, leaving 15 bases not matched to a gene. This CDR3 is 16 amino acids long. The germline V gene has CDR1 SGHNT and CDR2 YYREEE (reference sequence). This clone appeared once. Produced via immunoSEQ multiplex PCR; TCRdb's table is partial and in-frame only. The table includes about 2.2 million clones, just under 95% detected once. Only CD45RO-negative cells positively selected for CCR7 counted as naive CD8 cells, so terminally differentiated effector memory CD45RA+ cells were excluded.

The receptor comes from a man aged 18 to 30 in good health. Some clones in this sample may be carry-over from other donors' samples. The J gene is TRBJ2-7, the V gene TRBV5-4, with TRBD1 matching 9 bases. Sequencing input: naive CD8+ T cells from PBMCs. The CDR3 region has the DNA TGTGCCAGCAGGGAAGACGGACAGGGGCGAAATGGCGAGCAGTACTTC. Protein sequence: CASREDGQGRNGEQYF.